This entry describes one TCR beta chain. Its antigen is still unknown. These data are taken from a study of cytomegalovirus exposure and HLA in healthy donors. Across the whole study: Among the roughly 400 genotyped donors, less than 85% were placed in the Caucasian-associated ancestry cluster.

60 Vbeta and 13 Jbeta primers were used in PCR. Libraries were prepared by immunoSEQ multiplex PCR; TCRdb keeps only in-frame clonotypes and omits some of them. The data show some 110,000 clones, with about 70% seen just once and approximately 0.9% held by the top ten. Study-level points and caveats: In a later analysis, CMV-associated beta chains were mostly HLA-associated, it appeared. The authors enumerated over 150 TCR beta chains as linked to cytomegalovirus.

The sequenced sample consisted of PBMCs. The sequence derives from a woman younger than 45 in good health and CMV-seronegative.

In nucleotides, the CDR3 is TGTGCCAGCAGCCAAGTATCCGGGGGTGAGCAGTTCTTC. Its protein product is CASSQVSGGEQFF. The J gene is TRBJ2-1, the V gene TRBV14, with D perhaps TRBD2 (6 bases). Trimming removed 1 base from V and 9 bases from J, with 10 bases in between. In germline, CDR1 is SGHDN, CDR2 FVKESK. This CDR3 has 13 residues.